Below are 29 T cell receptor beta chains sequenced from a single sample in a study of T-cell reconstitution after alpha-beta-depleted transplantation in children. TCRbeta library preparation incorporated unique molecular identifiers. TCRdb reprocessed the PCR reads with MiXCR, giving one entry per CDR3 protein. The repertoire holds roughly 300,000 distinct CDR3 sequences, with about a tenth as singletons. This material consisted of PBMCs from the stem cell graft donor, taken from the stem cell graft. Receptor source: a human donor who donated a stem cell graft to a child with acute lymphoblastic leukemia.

The CDR3 protein is CATSDTGIDQPQHF. The CDR3 bases are TGTGCCACCAGTGATACAGGGATCGATCAGCCCCAGCATTTT. The chain has TRBV24-1 and TRBJ1-5; D perhaps matches TRBD1 (6 bases). The CDR3 contains 14 residues. CDR1 is KGHDR, CDR2 SFDVKD, per germline. V gave up 3 bases and J gave up 5 bases, with 10 bases separating them.

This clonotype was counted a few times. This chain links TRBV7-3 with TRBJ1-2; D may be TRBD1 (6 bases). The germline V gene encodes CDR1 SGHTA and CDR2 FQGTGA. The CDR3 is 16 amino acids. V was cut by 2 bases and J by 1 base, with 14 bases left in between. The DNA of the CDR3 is TGTGCCAGCAGCTTAGGGGGCCAGGAACGTAACTATGGCTACACCTTC. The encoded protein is CASSLGGQERNYGYTF.

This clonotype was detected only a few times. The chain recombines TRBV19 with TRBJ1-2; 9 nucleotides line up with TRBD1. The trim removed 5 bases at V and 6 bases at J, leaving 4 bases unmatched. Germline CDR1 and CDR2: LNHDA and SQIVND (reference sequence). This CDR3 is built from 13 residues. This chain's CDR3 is CASSLWTGDGYTF. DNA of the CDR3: TGTGCCAGTAGTCTTTGGACAGGGGATGGCTACACCTTC.

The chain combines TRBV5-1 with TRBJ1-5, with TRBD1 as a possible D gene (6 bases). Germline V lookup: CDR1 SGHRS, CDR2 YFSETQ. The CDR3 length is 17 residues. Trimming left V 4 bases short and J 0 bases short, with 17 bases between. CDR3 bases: TGCGCCAGCAGCCCGGGGGTGGACAGATATAGCAATCAGCCCCAGCATTTT. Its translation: CASSPGVDRYSNQPQHF.

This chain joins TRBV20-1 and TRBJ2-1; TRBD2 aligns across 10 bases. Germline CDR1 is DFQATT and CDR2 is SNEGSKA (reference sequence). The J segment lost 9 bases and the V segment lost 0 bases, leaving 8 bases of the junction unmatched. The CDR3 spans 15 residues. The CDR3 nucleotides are TGCAGTGCTAGAGAGCCGGGACTAGCGTTAGGTGAGCAGTTCTTC. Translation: CSAREPGLALGEQFF.

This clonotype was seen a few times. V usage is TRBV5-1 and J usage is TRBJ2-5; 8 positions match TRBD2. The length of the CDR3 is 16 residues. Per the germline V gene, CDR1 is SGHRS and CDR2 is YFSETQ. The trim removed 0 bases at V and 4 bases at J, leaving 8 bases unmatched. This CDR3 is CASSLAPAGALETQYF. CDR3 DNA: TGCGCCAGCAGCTTGGCACCAGCGGGAGCGTTAGAGACCCAGTACTTC. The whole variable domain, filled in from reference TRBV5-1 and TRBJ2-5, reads KAGVTQTPRYLIKTRGQQVTLSCSPISGHRSVSWYQQTPGQGLQFLFEYFSETQRNKGNFPGRFSGRQFSNSRSEMNVSTLELGDSALYLCASSLAPAGALETQYFGPGTRLLVL.

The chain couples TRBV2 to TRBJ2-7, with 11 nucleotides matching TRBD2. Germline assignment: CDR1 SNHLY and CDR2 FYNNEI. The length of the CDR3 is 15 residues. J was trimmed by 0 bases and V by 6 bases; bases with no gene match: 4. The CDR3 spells CASRNLAGGSYEQYF. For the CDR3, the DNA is TGTGCCAGCAGGAACCTAGCGGGAGGCTCCTACGAGCAGTACTTC.

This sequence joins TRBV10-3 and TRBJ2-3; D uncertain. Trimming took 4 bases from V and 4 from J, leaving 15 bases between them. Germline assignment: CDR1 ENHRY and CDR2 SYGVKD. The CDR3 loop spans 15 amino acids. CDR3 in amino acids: CAISATPRPPDTQYF. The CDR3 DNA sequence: TGTGCCATCAGTGCTACTCCTAGGCCCCCAGATACGCAGTATTTT.

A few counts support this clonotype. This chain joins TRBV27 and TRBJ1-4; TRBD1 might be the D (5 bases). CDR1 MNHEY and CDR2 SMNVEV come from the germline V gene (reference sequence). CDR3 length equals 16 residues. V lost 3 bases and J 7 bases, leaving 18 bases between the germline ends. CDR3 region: CASSLGSTVSGEKLFF. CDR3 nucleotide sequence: TGTGCCAGCAGTTTGGGGTCGACAGTGAGCGGTGAAAAACTGTTTTTT. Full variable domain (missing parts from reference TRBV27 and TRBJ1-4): EAQVTQNPRYLITVTGKKLTVTCSQNMNHEYMSWYRQDPGLGLRQIYYSMNVEVTDKGDVPEGYKVSRKEKRNFPLILESPSPNQTSLYFCASSLGSTVSGEKLFFGSGTQLSVL.

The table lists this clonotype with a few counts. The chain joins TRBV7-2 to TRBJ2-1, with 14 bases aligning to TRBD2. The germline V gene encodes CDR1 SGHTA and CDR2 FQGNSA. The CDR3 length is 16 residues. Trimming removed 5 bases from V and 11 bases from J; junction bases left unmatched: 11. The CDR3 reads CASSLNSWTSGRKQFF. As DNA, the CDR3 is TGTGCCAGCAGCCTCAACTCCTGGACTAGCGGGAGGAAGCAGTTCTTC.

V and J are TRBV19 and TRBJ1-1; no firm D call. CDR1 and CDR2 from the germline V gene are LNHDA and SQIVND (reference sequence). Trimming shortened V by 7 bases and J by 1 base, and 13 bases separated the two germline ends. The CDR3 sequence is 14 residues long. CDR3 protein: CASTRVGANTEAFF. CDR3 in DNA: TGTGCCAGTACACGGGTGGGAGCGAACACTGAAGCTTTCTTT.

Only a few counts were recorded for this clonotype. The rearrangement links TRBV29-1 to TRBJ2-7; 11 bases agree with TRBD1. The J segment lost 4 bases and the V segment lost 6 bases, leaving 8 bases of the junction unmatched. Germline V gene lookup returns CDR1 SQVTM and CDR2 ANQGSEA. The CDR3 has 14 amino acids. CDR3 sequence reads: CSVLWTGGGYEQYF. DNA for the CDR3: TGCAGCGTCCTCTGGACAGGGGGCGGATACGAGCAGTACTTC.

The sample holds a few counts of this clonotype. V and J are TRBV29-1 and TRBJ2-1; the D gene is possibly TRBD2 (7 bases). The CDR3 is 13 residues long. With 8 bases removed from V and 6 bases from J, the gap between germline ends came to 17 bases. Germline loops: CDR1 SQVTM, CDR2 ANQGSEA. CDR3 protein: CSRRGGPFNEQFF. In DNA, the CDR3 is TGCAGCCGGAGGGGGGGGCCTTTCAATGAGCAGTTCTTC.

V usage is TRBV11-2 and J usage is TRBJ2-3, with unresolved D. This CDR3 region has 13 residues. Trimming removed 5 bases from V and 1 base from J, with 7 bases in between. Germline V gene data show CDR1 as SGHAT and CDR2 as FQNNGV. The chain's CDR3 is CASSTIRTDTQYF. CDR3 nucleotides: TGTGCCAGCAGCACGATACGCACAGATACGCAGTATTTT.

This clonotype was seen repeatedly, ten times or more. The CDR3 coding sequence is TGCAGCGTTGAAGATTGGCTGAGTGGAAATACGCAGTATTTT. The encoded protein is CSVEDWLSGNTQYF. The chain is built from TRBV29-1 and TRBJ2-3; no clear D. This CDR3 has 14 residues. V lost 0 bases and J 7 bases, leaving 14 bases between the germline ends. Germline V CDR1 and CDR2: SQVTM, ANQGSEA.

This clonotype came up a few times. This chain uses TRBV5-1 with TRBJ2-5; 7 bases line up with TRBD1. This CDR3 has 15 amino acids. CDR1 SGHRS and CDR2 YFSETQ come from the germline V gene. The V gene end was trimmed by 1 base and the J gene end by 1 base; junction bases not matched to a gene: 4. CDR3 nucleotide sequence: TGCGCCAGCAGCTTGTTAGGGACAGCCCAAGAGACCCAGTACTTC. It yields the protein CASSLLGTAQETQYF.

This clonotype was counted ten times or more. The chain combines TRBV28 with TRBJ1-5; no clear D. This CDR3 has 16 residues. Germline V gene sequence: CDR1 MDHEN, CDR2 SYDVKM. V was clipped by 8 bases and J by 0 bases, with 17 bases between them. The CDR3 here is CASSLGPLGSNQPQHF. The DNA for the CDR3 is TGTGCCAGCTCCTTGGGCCCTCTAGGTAGCAATCAGCCCCAGCATTTT.

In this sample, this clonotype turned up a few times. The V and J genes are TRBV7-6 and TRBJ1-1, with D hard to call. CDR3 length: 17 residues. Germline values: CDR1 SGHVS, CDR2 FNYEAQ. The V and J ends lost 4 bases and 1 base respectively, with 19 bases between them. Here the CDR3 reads CASSSSFWKAQNTEAFF. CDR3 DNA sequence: TGTGCCAGCAGCTCCTCGTTTTGGAAGGCCCAGAACACTGAAGCTTTCTTT.

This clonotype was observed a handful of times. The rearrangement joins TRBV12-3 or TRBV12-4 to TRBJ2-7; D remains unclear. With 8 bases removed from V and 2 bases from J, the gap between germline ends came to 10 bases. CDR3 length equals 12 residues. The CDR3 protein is CASRSVTYEQYF. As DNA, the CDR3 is TGTGCCAGCCGGTCGGTTACCTACGAGCAGTACTTC.

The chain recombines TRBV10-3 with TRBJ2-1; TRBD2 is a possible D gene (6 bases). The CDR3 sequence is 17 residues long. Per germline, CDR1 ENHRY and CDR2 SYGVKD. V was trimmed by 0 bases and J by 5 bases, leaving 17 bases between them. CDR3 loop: CAISESPGTYPDNEQFF. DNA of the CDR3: TGTGCCATCAGTGAGTCTCCCGGGACTTACCCCGACAATGAGCAGTTCTTC.

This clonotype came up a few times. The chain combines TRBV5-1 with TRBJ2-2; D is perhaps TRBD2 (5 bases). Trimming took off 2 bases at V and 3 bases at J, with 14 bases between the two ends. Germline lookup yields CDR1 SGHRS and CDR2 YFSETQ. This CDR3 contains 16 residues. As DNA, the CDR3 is TGCGCCAGCAGCTTCGGACTCCTTGTCGACACCGGGGAGCTGTTTTTT. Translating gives CASSFGLLVDTGELFF.

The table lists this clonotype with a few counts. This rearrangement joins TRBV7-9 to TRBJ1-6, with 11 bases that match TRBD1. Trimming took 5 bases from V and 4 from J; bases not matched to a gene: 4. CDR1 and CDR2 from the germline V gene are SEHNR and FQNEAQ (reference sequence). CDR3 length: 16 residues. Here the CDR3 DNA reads TGTGCCAGCAGCCCCGGGACAGGGGGGTATAATTCACCCCTCCACTTT. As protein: CASSPGTGGYNSPLHF.

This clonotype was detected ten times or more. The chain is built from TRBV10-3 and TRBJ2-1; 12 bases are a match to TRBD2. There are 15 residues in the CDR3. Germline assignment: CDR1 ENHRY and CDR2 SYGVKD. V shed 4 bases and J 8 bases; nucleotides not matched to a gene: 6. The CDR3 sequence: CAISGASGREDEQFF. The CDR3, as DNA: TGTGCCATCAGTGGGGCTAGCGGGAGGGAGGATGAGCAGTTCTTC.

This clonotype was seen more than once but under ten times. This CDR3 reads CASRTGARLENIQYF. CDR3 nucleotide sequence: TGCGCCAGCAGGACAGGGGCGCGGTTGGAAAACATTCAGTACTTC. The rearrangement joins TRBV10-2 to TRBJ2-4; 8 bases line up with TRBD1. The length of the CDR3 is 15 residues. With 6 bases clipped from V and 5 bases from J, the junction kept 9 bases outside the gene matches. Germline-derived CDR1 and CDR2 are WSHSY and SAAADI.

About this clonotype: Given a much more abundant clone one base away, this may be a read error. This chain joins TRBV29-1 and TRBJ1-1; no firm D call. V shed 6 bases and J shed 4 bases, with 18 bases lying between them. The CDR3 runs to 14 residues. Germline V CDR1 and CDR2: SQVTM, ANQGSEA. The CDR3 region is CSVPTGVQATEAFF. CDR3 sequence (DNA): TGCAGCGTCCCAACCGGGGTCCAGGCCACTGAAGCTTTCTTT.

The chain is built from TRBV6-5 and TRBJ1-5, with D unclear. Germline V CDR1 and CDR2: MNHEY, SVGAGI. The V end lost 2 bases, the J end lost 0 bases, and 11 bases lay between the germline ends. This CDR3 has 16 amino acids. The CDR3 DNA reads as TGTGCCAGCAGTTACCCTGCGGGGTATAGCAATCAGCCCCAGCATTTT. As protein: CASSYPAGYSNQPQHF.

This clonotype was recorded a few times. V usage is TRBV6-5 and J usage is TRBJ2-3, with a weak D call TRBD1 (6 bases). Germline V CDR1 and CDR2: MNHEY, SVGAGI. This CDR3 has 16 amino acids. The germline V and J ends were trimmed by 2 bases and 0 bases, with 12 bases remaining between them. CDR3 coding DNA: TGTGCCAGCAGTTACGGGGGACAAGTCAGCACAGATACGCAGTATTTT. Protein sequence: CASSYGGQVSTDTQYF.

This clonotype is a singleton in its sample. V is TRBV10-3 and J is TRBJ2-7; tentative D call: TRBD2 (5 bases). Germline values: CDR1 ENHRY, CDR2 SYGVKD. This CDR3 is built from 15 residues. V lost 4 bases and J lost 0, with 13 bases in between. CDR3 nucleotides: TGTGCCATCAGTGCCGGGGTCACAAGCTCCTACGAGCAGTACTTC. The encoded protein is CAISAGVTSSYEQYF.

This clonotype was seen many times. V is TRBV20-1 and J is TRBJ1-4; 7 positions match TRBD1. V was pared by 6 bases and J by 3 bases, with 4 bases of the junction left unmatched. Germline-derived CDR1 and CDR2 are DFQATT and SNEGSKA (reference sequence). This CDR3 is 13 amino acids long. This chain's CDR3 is CSANRGSNEKLFF. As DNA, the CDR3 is TGCAGTGCCAACAGGGGCTCTAATGAAAAACTGTTTTTT.